This record concerns one T cell receptor beta chain sequence. Its antigen is not identified. PCR amplification relied on 60 Vbeta primers (plus 13 Jbeta primers). Sequencing was performed with immunoSEQ multiplex PCR; in TCRdb, only in-frame clones are kept and a portion is missing. The table lists about 190,000 clones, under 85% of them singletons. The data originate from a study of cytomegalovirus exposure and HLA in healthy donors. Study outcomes and limitations: There were reportedly fewer N-insertions in an Asian-associated ancestry cluster than the approximately 640-donor mean, in a later analysis. The authors listed some 150 TCR beta chains as cytomegalovirus-associated.

V was shortened by 1 base and J by 3 bases, with 16 bases between the two germline ends. The length of the CDR3 is 16 residues. The germline CDR1 and CDR2 sequences are SEHNR and FQNEAQ (reference sequence). The TCR was taken from a man aged 45-65 years in good health and CMV-seronegative. Sequencing used PBMCs. The genes are TRBV7-9 and TRBJ2-7; the D is unclear. The CDR3 reads CASSLGSGLPRYEQYF. In nucleotides, the CDR3 is TGTGCCAGCAGCTTAGGCTCAGGTCTCCCCCGCTACGAGCAGTACTTC.